Listed below are T cell receptor beta chains from one sample, sequenced in a study of identical twins. TCRdb called the 5' RACE reads again in MiXCR, with one record for every CDR3 protein. This sample yields about 920,000 distinct CDR3 sequences, of which roughly an eighth are seen a single time; about 1.6% belongs to the top ten. In addition, the sample was reused for a study of yellow fever vaccine responses in identical twins.

Sequences were obtained from PBMCs. These receptors all stem from a woman aged 18 to 35 in good health. CDR3s include the opening cysteine and the closing phenylalanine or tryptophan. Each record gives: clone size, D gene, J gene, V gene, CDR3 protein, CDR3 DNA. The D gene is left open where the match is weak. The size entry is marked missing in some rows and otherwise reads once, few, many or a size class.

clone_size: few
d_call: TRBD2
j_call: TRBJ2-5
v_call: TRBV12-3/TRBV12-4
cdr3_aa: CASSLNSGGGTQYF
cdr3_nt: TGTGCCAGCAGTTTAAATAGCGGCGGGGGGACCCAGTACTTC

clone_size: -
d_call: -
j_call: TRBJ2-3
v_call: TRBV6-1
cdr3_aa: CASSWDGGFTDTQYF
cdr3_nt: TGTGCCAGCAGCTGGGACGGGGGATTCACAGATACGCAGTATTTT

clone_size: few
d_call: -
j_call: TRBJ1-1
v_call: TRBV20-1
cdr3_aa: CSVPGLGSTEAFF
cdr3_nt: TGCAGTGTTCCGGGACTGGGGTCCACTGAAGCTTTCTTT

clone_size: many
d_call: -
j_call: TRBJ2-2
v_call: TRBV25-1
cdr3_aa: CASSDRDTNTGELFF
cdr3_nt: TGTGCCAGCAGTGACCGGGACACCAACACCGGGGAGCTGTTTTTT

clone_size: few
d_call: TRBD2
j_call: TRBJ2-1
v_call: TRBV4-1
cdr3_aa: CASSQGLAGGFAAYNEQFF
cdr3_nt: TGCGCCAGCAGCCAAGGACTAGCGGGAGGTTTCGCGGCCTACAATGAGCAGTTCTTC

clone_size: few
d_call: -
j_call: TRBJ2-7
v_call: TRBV2
cdr3_aa: CASGYERPYEQYF
cdr3_nt: TGTGCCAGCGGGTATGAGCGTCCCTACGAGCAGTACTTC

clone_size: many
d_call: TRBD1
j_call: TRBJ2-2
v_call: TRBV4-1
cdr3_aa: CASSPTGYPPGELFF
cdr3_nt: TGCGCCAGCAGCCCGACAGGGTACCCCCCCGGGGAGCTGTTTTTT

clone_size: few
d_call: -
j_call: TRBJ2-1
v_call: TRBV5-4
cdr3_aa: CASSLRSSPNEQFF
cdr3_nt: TGTGCCAGCAGCTTGCGATCTAGCCCTAATGAGCAGTTCTTC

clone_size: few
d_call: -
j_call: TRBJ1-2
v_call: TRBV10-3
cdr3_aa: CAISDPGRPGYGYTF
cdr3_nt: TGTGCCATCAGTGATCCGGGGAGGCCTGGCTATGGCTACACCTTC

clone_size: few
d_call: -
j_call: TRBJ2-3
v_call: TRBV29-1
cdr3_aa: CSVEQGITDTQYF
cdr3_nt: TGCAGCGTTGAACAGGGAATTACAGATACGCAGTATTTT

clone_size: few
d_call: -
j_call: TRBJ2-2
v_call: TRBV7-2
cdr3_aa: CASSQYVLNTGELFF
cdr3_nt: TGTGCCAGCAGCCAGTACGTCCTGAACACCGGGGAGCTGTTTTTT

clone_size: -
d_call: -
j_call: TRBJ2-4
v_call: TRBV27
cdr3_aa: CASSLIARPGGTKNIQYF
cdr3_nt: TGTGCCAGCAGTTTAATCGCCAGACCGGGTGGAACCAAAAACATTCAGTACTTC

clone_size: -
d_call: -
j_call: TRBJ2-5
v_call: TRBV10-3
cdr3_aa: CAISEPPPDGNQETQYF
cdr3_nt: TGTGCCATCAGTGAGCCCCCCCCCGACGGCAACCAAGAGACCCAGTACTTC

clone_size: -
d_call: -
j_call: TRBJ2-5
v_call: TRBV5-1
cdr3_aa: CASSSTETQYF
cdr3_nt: TGCGCCAGCAGCTCTACAGAGACCCAGTACTTC

clone_size: few
d_call: TRBD2
j_call: TRBJ2-4
v_call: TRBV5-1
cdr3_aa: CASSRGEGNIQYF
cdr3_nt: TGCGCCAGCAGTCGCGGGGAGGGGAACATTCAGTACTTC

clone_size: many
d_call: TRBD2
j_call: TRBJ2-7
v_call: TRBV5-1
cdr3_aa: CASSLGTSGFYEQYF
cdr3_nt: TGCGCCAGCAGCTTGGGGACTAGCGGATTTTACGAGCAGTACTTC